These 6 T cell receptor beta chains share one sample of origin, sequenced in a study of blood T cell repertoires in COVID-19. The repertoire was sequenced with immunoSEQ multiplex PCR; TCRdb's copy has only in-frame clones and lacks some. The sample shows about 44,000 clones, 75% to 90% of them seen only once. The specimen was peripheral blood. These receptors all come from a woman in her forties with acute or convalescent COVID-19.

The chain carries TRBV6-6 and TRBJ2-3; TRBD2 matches at 9 bases. V trimming: 0 bases; J trimming: 5 bases; junction bases outside the gene matches: 6. This CDR3 region has 16 residues. Germline V gene data show CDR1 as MNHNY and CDR2 as SVGAGI (reference sequence). DNA for the CDR3: TGTGCCAGCAGTTACTCGGGCGGGGGGGCCGGAGATACGCAGTATTTT. Translation gives CASSYSGGGAGDTQYF.

This clone was picked up a small number of times. This chain connects TRBV7-9 to TRBJ1-1; D is possibly TRBD1 (5 bases). Trimming shortened V by 1 base and J by 7 bases, and 10 bases separated the two germline ends. The CDR3 totals 13 residues. The germline V gene encodes CDR1 SEHNR and CDR2 FQNEAQ (reference sequence). The CDR3 protein is CASSLVSGGEAFF. The CDR3 DNA reads as TGTGCCAGCAGCTTAGTCAGCGGGGGTGAAGCTTTCTTT.

CDR3 region: CASSVQGTNTEAFF. As DNA, the CDR3 is TGCGCCAGCAGCGTACAGGGGACGAACACTGAAGCTTTCTTT. The J gene is TRBJ1-1, the V gene TRBV5-1; 7 bases align to TRBD1. Germline-derived CDR1 and CDR2 are SGHRS and YFSETQ. The V gene end was trimmed by 4 bases and the J gene end by 1 base; junction bases not matched to a gene: 4. The CDR3 totals 14 residues.

The chain combines TRBV30 with TRBJ1-3; TRBD1 is a possible D gene (6 bases). V lost 5 bases, J lost 3 bases, and 14 bases lay in between. The CDR3 runs to 14 residues. Germline CDR1 and CDR2: GTSNPN and SVGIG (reference sequence). CDR3 sequence: CAWGAGTLGNTIYF. Written as DNA, the CDR3 is TGTGCCTGGGGCGCAGGGACACTTGGAAACACCATATATTTT.

V is TRBV15 and J is TRBJ2-1, with 15 bases fitting TRBD2. V lost 1 base to trimming and J lost 8 bases; unmatched junction nucleotides: 3. Germline-derived CDR1 and CDR2 are LNHNV and YYDKDF (reference sequence). The CDR3 is 16 residues long. This chain's CDR3 is CATSRGTSGGAYEQFF. Written as DNA, the CDR3 is TGTGCCACCAGCAGAGGGACTAGCGGGGGGGCTTATGAGCAGTTCTTC.

A single count supports this clone. This chain uses TRBV6-6 with TRBJ1-1; TRBD1 might be the D (5 bases). Deletions cut 5 bases from V and 4 bases from J, with 14 bases between. The CDR3 contains 14 residues. Germline CDR1 and CDR2: MNHNY and SVGAGI (reference sequence). This CDR3 is CASSRTGDGTEAFF. The CDR3 coding sequence is TGTGCCAGCAGTCGCACGGGGGACGGCACTGAAGCTTTCTTT.